What follows are 27 T cell receptor beta chains derived from one specimen sequenced in a study of cytomegalovirus exposure and HLA in healthy donors. The PCR used 60 Vbeta and 13 Jbeta primers. The table came from immunoSEQ multiplex PCR; TCRdb's copy has only in-frame clones and leaves some out. This table holds approximately 170,000 clones, roughly 81% found once. The sample was PBMCs. The source is a woman in her 30s in good health and CMV-seropositive.

This clone was counted only a few times. The chain couples TRBV29-1 to TRBJ1-2; weak D call: TRBD1 (6 bases). The CDR3 extends over 15 amino acids. Germline lookup yields CDR1 SQVTM and CDR2 ANQGSEA. V was trimmed by 0 bases and J by 0 bases, leaving 11 bases between them. CDR3 sequence reads: CSVEDRTAANYGYTF. The CDR3 DNA sequence: TGCAGCGTTGAAGATCGGACAGCCGCTAACTATGGCTACACCTTC.

In regard to this clone: This sample includes further DNA sequences coding for the same CDR3. J is TRBJ2-5 and V is TRBV7-9; D remains unclear. The closer fit of TRBJ2-7 to the DNA end suggests the J call may be wrong. There are 14 residues in the CDR3. Germline V gene lookup returns CDR1 SEHNR and CDR2 FQNEAQ (reference sequence). The CDR3 nucleotides read TGTGCCAGCAGCTTAGTTGCGCTGCCCTACGAGCAGTACTTC. Protein product: CASSLVALPYEQYF.

The CDR3 sequence: CASSLNAGYQPQHF. CDR3 DNA sequence: TGTGCCAGCAGCTTGAATGCAGGGTATCAGCCCCAGCATTTT. This chain connects TRBV5-5 to TRBJ1-5; D perhaps matches TRBD1 (5 bases). The germline gives CDR1 SGHKS, CDR2 YYEKEE (reference sequence). The CDR3 runs 14 residues. The germline V and J ends were trimmed by 1 base and 5 bases, with 10 bases remaining between them.

The CDR3 region is CASSQPGQTYEQYF. CDR3 DNA sequence: TGTGCCAGCAGCCAACCGGGACAGACCTACGAGCAGTACTTC. This chain uses TRBV28 with TRBJ2-7; TRBD1 agrees at 7 bases. Unmatched junction bases numbered 7, after V lost 6 bases and J lost 2 bases. The germline CDR1 and CDR2 sequences are MDHEN and SYDVKM. There are 14 residues in the CDR3. Looking up the rest from reference TRBV28 and TRBJ2-7 gives the full variable domain: DVKVTQSSRYLVKRTGEKVFLECVQDMDHENMFWYRQDPGLGLRLIYFSYDVKMKEKGDIPEGYSVSREKKERFSLILESASTNQTSMYLCASSQPGQTYEQYFGPGTRLTVT.

The chain couples TRBV2 to TRBJ2-4, with TRBD2 matching 10 bases. The CDR3 spans 17 residues. Losses at the gene ends were 0 bases for V and 3 bases for J; bases not matched to a gene: 5. Germline CDR1 reads SNHLY; CDR2 reads FYNNEI. The CDR3 region is CASSEAPSGSVKNIQYF. DNA of the CDR3: TGTGCCAGCAGTGAAGCTCCTAGCGGGAGTGTCAAAAACATTCAGTACTTC.

This rearrangement joins TRBV5-6 to TRBJ1-2; 7 bases line up with TRBD1. The CDR3 loop spans 15 amino acids. Germline CDR1 is SGHDT and CDR2 is YYEEEE. The J segment lost 2 bases and the V segment lost 3 bases, leaving 7 bases of the junction unmatched. The CDR3 region has the DNA TGTGCCAGCAGCTCCAGGCAGGGGGTAAACTATGGCTACACCTTC. Protein product: CASSSRQGVNYGYTF.

The V gene is TRBV6-4, the J gene TRBJ2-3; TRBD1 matches at 7 bases. With V trimmed by 7 bases and J by 1 base, 5 bases remained unmatched. Germline-derived CDR1 and CDR2 are MRHNA and SNTAGT. The CDR3 has 14 amino acids. The CDR3 DNA sequence: TGTGCCAGCAAGAGACAGGGCGGCACAGATACGCAGTATTTT. It translates to CASKRQGGTDTQYF.

This clone appeared a few times. The rearrangement links TRBV27 to TRBJ1-4, with D maybe TRBD1 (6 bases). The germline V gene encodes CDR1 MNHEY and CDR2 SMNVEV (reference sequence). The CDR3 totals 15 residues. Trimming took 5 bases from V and 3 from J, leaving 13 bases between them. CDR3 in amino acids: CASSARQAPNEKLFF. As DNA, the CDR3 is TGTGCCAGCAGTGCGCGACAGGCCCCTAATGAAAAACTGTTTTTT.

This clone appeared a single time. The chain combines TRBV18 with TRBJ1-1; tentatively, D is TRBD1 (6 bases). V lost 7 bases and J lost 2, with 20 bases in between. CDR1 is KGHSH, CDR2 LQKENI, per germline. CDR3 length equals 16 residues. The CDR3 DNA sequence: TGTGCCAGCTGCAGAGGAGTTGCGGGGGCAAACACTGAAGCTTTCTTT. Translated, it gives CASCRGVAGANTEAFF.

This clone showed up just once. The chain couples TRBV7-9 to TRBJ1-2; D unclear. This CDR3 contains 12 residues. The germline gives CDR1 SEHNR, CDR2 FQNEAQ (reference sequence). The germline V and J ends were trimmed by 5 bases and 9 bases, with 13 bases remaining between them. The CDR3 loop reads CASSNQPASYTF. The CDR3 DNA reads as TGTGCCAGCAGCAACCAACCTGCGAGCTACACCTTC.

The chain carries TRBV18 and TRBJ2-7, with D possibly being TRBD1 (6 bases). The CDR3 sequence is 17 residues long. CDR1 and CDR2 from the germline V gene are KGHSH and LQKENI. Trimming left V 3 bases short and J 5 bases short, with 23 bases between. Here the CDR3 reads CASSPLVAGVGRNEQYF. The CDR3 region has the DNA TGTGCCAGCTCACCGCTTGTTGCAGGGGTCGGGCGTAACGAGCAGTACTTC. Combining the CDR3 with reference TRBV18 and TRBJ2-7 gives the whole variable domain NAGVMQNPRHLVRRRGQEARLRCSPMKGHSHVYWYRQLPEEGLKFMVYLQKENIIDESGMPKERFSAEFPKEGPSILRIQQVVRGDSAAYFCASSPLVAGVGRNEQYFGPGTRLTVT.

This sequence joins TRBV27 and TRBJ2-5, with TRBD2 as a possible D gene (7 bases). The J call could be wrong; TRBJ2-7 is a better fit for the DNA end. Per germline, CDR1 MNHEY and CDR2 SMNVEV (reference sequence). This CDR3 contains 14 residues. CDR3 in amino acids: CASSLARGPYEQYF. The CDR3 nucleotides read TGTGCCAGCTCCCTGGCGCGGGGGCCCTACGAGCAGTACTTC.

This clone has only one observation. V is TRBV7-6 and J is TRBJ2-2, with a weak D call TRBD1 (6 bases). Trimming stripped 4 bases from V and 4 bases from J, with 13 bases between. Germline CDR1 and CDR2: SGHVS and FNYEAQ. This CDR3 is built from 15 residues. CDR3 protein: CASSSGQPGTGELFF. Written as DNA, the CDR3 is TGTGCCAGCAGCTCCGGACAGCCGGGCACCGGGGAGCTGTTTTTT.

This clone showed up just once. The chain employs TRBV19 and TRBJ1-3; D possibly corresponds to TRBD1 (5 bases). This CDR3 spans 17 amino acids. Trimming cost V 1 base and J 0 bases, with 13 bases left between them. Germline CDR1 is LNHDA and CDR2 is SQIVND (reference sequence). The CDR3 here is CASSIGTGAYSGNTIYF. The CDR3 nucleotides are TGTGCCAGTAGTATAGGAACAGGTGCCTACTCTGGAAACACCATATATTTT.

The chain carries TRBV27 and TRBJ1-1; tentatively, D is TRBD1 (5 bases). Trimming took 5 bases from V and 4 from J, leaving 23 bases between them. The CDR3 length is 17 residues. Germline values: CDR1 MNHEY, CDR2 SMNVEV (reference sequence). The CDR3 is CASSPLPSRVISTEAFF. The CDR3 DNA reads TGTGCCAGCAGTCCGCTCCCCTCCAGGGTCATTAGCACTGAAGCTTTCTTT.

The CDR3 DNA reads as TGTGCCAGCTCACCAGATCTCCGCGGGGCTTTCTTT. Translating gives CASSPDLRGAFF. The chain links TRBV18 to TRBJ1-1; D ambiguous. The CDR3 has 12 amino acids. Trimming left V 2 bases short and J 11 bases short, with 12 bases between. Germline V gene lookup returns CDR1 KGHSH and CDR2 LQKENI.

V and J are TRBV28 and TRBJ1-1; D unresolved. Trimming took off 3 bases at V and 1 base at J, with 9 bases between the two ends. From germline, CDR1 is MDHEN and CDR2 SYDVKM. This CDR3 is built from 14 residues. Here the CDR3 DNA reads TGTGCCAGCAGTTTCCGAGGCCAGAACACTGAAGCTTTCTTT. Translated, it gives CASSFRGQNTEAFF.

This clone is a singleton in its sample. This chain uses TRBV27 with TRBJ2-7, with D hard to call. Looked up from germline, CDR1 is MNHEY and CDR2 is SMNVEV (reference sequence). This CDR3 contains 11 residues. Trimming took off 6 bases at V and 1 base at J, with 4 bases between the two ends. CDR3 bases: TGTGCCAGCAGACATTCCTACGAGCAGTACTTC. Amino acid sequence: CASRHSYEQYF.

This chain uses TRBV5-1 with TRBJ2-5; 14 bases map to TRBD2. Germline CDR1 reads SGHRS; CDR2 reads YFSETQ. V dropped 4 bases and J dropped 4; count of bases not matched to a gene: 9. CDR3 length: 17 residues. The CDR3 nucleotides read TGCGCCAGCAGCCTGGGACTAGCGGGAGTTTTGGGAGAGACCCAGTACTTC. Its protein product is CASSLGLAGVLGETQYF.

With regard to this clone: The identical CDR3 is also encoded by other nucleotide sequences in the sample. The rearrangement uses TRBV5-1 and TRBJ2-1, with D possibly matching TRBD2 (5 bases). The germline V and J ends were trimmed by 1 base and 0 bases, with 8 bases remaining between them. The CDR3 spans 15 residues. CDR1 SGHRS and CDR2 YFSETQ come from the germline V gene. CDR3 in DNA: TGCGCCAGCAGCTTGCTGAGCGGCTCCTACAATGAGCAGTTCTTC. Its protein is CASSLLSGSYNEQFF.

The chain carries TRBV6-4 and TRBJ1-2, with D maybe TRBD1 (5 bases). Germline V gene data show CDR1 as MRHNA and CDR2 as SNTAGT. The CDR3 runs to 13 residues. Trimming pared 4 bases from V and 4 bases from J, leaving 10 bases between. The CDR3 region is CASSASGSYGYTF. In DNA form, the CDR3 reads TGTGCCAGCAGTGCGTCAGGGTCCTATGGCTACACCTTC.

V and J are TRBV18 and TRBJ2-5; 7 bases align to TRBD1. The CDR3 has 14 amino acids. V was clipped by 6 bases and J by 6 bases; unmatched bases: 10. The germline gives CDR1 KGHSH, CDR2 LQKENI. CDR3 sequence reads: CASSMNTGEKTQYF. The CDR3, as DNA: TGTGCCAGCTCGATGAACACAGGGGAAAAGACCCAGTACTTC.

This clone has just a few counts. This chain uses TRBV9 with TRBJ2-3; D perhaps matches TRBD2 (5 bases). The CDR3 loop spans 15 amino acids. CDR1 and CDR2 from the germline V gene are SGDLS and YYNGEE. The germline V and J ends were trimmed by 2 bases and 3 bases, with 13 bases remaining between them. The CDR3 bases are TGTGCCAGCAGCGTTGGGGAGTTCGATACAGATACGCAGTATTTT. Translated: CASSVGEFDTDTQYF.

V usage is TRBV18 and J usage is TRBJ2-6; no clear D. The V end was cut by 10 bases, the J end by 2 bases, with 15 bases between. This CDR3 comprises 15 residues. Germline V gives CDR1 KGHSH, CDR2 LQKENI. The CDR3 region is CATTSVLTGANVLTF. Here the CDR3 DNA reads TGTGCCACCACTTCGGTGCTTACTGGGGCCAACGTCCTGACTTTC.

This clone was seen only once. V and J are TRBV15 and TRBJ1-5; possible D gene TRBD1, 6 bases. The V end was cut by 8 bases, the J end by 7 bases, with 12 bases between. From germline, CDR1 is LNHNV and CDR2 YYDKDF (reference sequence). The CDR3 is made up of 12 amino acids. The CDR3 DNA sequence: TGTGCCACCCGGGGGGGCGAACAGCCCCAGCATTTT. It specifies CATRGGEQPQHF.

J is TRBJ1-1 and V is TRBV6-5; D is uncertain. CDR3 length: 12 residues. V lost 7 bases and J 4 bases, leaving 10 bases between the germline ends. Per the germline V gene, CDR1 is MNHEY and CDR2 is SVGAGI. The CDR3 here is CASIQVSTEAFF. The CDR3 DNA is TGTGCCAGCATCCAGGTGAGCACTGAAGCTTTCTTT.

J is TRBJ2-7 and V is TRBV2, with TRBD2 matching over 11 bases. The CDR3 spans 15 residues. Trimming took 4 bases from V and 4 from J; bases not matched to a gene: 6. Germline CDR1 SNHLY, CDR2 FYNNEI. For the CDR3, the DNA is TGTGCCAGCAGTGGGGGTAGCGGGAGGGATTACGAGCAGTACTTC. As protein: CASSGGSGRDYEQYF.